This T cell receptor (beta chain) was captured in a study of blood T cell repertoires in COVID-19. For the study at large: Samples taken during acute and convalescent COVID-19 were collected in the United States, Italy and Spain. Sources were T cells, B-cell-depleted T cells, or PBMCs; the material itself was cDNA or gDNA.

In the original workflow: Reference gene primer amplification gave estimated nucleated cell counts. Sequencing used immunoSEQ multiplex PCR; TCRdb keeps in-frame clones, though not all of them. V, J and clone size were drawn from that table, and D and trimming were deduced from the DNA. The sample consists of 35,000 or so clones, about 81% of them appearing once. V was pared by 1 base and J by 0 bases, with 18 bases between. Germline CDR1 reads SGHRS; CDR2 reads YFSETQ. The CDR3 totals 18 residues. Sequencing was performed on peripheral blood. The gene calls are TRBV5-1 and TRBJ2-3; D may be TRBD2 (5 bases). The TCR was taken from a human donor in a cohort sampled during active or convalescent COVID-19. The donor label of this sample is uncertain. The CDR3 bases are TGCGCCAGCAGCTTGTCCTTTTTGTCCAGCGGTAGCACAGATACGCAGTATTTT. It specifies CASSLSFLSSGSTDTQYF.